The clone carrying this T cell receptor (beta chain) was observed at least ten times. The antigen is unknown. The data belong to a study of T cells after yellow fever vaccination. As for the study in general: Low-cell-number fractions were prepared with SMART-Seq v4 Ultra Low Input. Regarding the study as a whole: Post-booster repertoires again held most primary-vaccination clones (roughly 96% CD4, over 80% CD8). The CD4 and CD8 compartments had a small share of their clonotypes in common.

Trimming shortened V by 5 bases and J by 5 bases, and 12 bases separated the two germline ends. CDR1 is SGHAT, CDR2 FQDESV, per germline (reference sequence). The CDR3 contains 14 residues. A process of 5'RACE template switching, which added a universal primer site and UMIs, was used to make TCR cDNA. TCRdb analysed the 5' RACE reads with MiXCR anew, one entry per CDR3 protein. Seen here are 120,000 or so distinct CDR3 sequences, approximately 9% observed once, and the top ten hold 30% to 40%. This clonotype was obtained from a young man who received the YFV17D yellow fever vaccine. The chain couples TRBV11-1 to TRBJ2-2; no definite D call. Here the sequenced sample was CD8+ T cells sorted from PBMCs, taken on the day of the yellow fever booster vaccination. CDR3 in amino acids: CASSLYWDTGELFF. The CDR3 DNA is TGTGCCAGCAGCCTATACTGGGATACCGGGGAGCTGTTTTTT.